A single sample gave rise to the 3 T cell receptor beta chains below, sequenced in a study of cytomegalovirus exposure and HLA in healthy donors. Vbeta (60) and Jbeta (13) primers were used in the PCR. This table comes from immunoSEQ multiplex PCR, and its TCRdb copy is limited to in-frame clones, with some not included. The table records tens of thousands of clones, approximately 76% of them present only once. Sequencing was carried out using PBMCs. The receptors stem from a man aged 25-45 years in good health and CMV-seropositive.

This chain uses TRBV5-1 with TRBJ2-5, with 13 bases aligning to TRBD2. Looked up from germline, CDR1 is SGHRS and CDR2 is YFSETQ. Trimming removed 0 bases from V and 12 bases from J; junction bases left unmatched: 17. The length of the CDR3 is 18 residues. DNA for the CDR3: TGCGCCAGCAGCTTGGCTCCGACTAGCGGGGGGCCGGCCCCCCCAAAGTACTTC. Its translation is CASSLAPTSGGPAPPKYF.

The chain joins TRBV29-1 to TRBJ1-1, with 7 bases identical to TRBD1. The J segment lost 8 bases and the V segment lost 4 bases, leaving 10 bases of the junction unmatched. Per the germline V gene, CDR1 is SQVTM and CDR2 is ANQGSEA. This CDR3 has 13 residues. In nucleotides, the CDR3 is TGCAGCGTTGGACAGGGTAGGTCCCCCGAAGCTTTCTTT. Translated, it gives CSVGQGRSPEAFF.

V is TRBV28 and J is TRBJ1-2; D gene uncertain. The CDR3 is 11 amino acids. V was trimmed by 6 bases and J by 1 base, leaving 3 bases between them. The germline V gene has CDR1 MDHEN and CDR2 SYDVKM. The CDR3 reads CASSINYGYTF. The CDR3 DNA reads TGTGCCAGCAGCATTAACTATGGCTACACCTTC.